This T cell receptor beta chain was identified during a study of T-cell reconstitution after alpha-beta-depleted transplantation in children. Notes on the study in general: Some patients showed high day-60 TCRbeta diversity, which derived from surviving recipient T cells and thymic progenitors.

As it was prepared, the TCRbeta library received unique molecular identifiers. TCRdb called the PCR reads again in MiXCR, with one record for every CDR3 protein. This sample has about 580,000 distinct CDR3 sequences, with roughly 23% found just once. The CDR3 loop spans 11 amino acids. Trimming removed 7 bases from V and 6 bases from J, with 9 bases in between. This clonotype appeared a few times. Its antigen is as yet unknown. The chain has TRBV12-3 or TRBV12-4 and TRBJ1-1; no reliable D call. Specimen: PBMCs, mostly from graft donor cells, collected 360 days after TCRalphabeta/CD19-depleted stem cell transplant. This sequence originates from a boy under two years old who had a stem cell transplant for acute myeloid leukemia, so the T cells may come from the graft donor. As DNA, the CDR3 is TGTGCCAGCACCTCAGGCTCTGAAGCTTTCTTT. It is translated as CASTSGSEAFF.